Listed here are 20 T cell receptor beta chains from one sample, sequenced in a study of regulatory T cells in long-lasting Graves disease (dated by TCRdb to 2020 to 2023). The sample's time point label, decoded: newly diagnosed GD, antithyroid drugs for less than 3 months. For both TCR sequencing and RNA sequencing, RNA was extracted from PBMCs using TRIzol. The library was obtained by multiplex PCR. The sequencing machine was an Illumina HiSeq 4000. iRepertoire HTBI primers and Arm-PCR amplification of CDR3 regions were used to construct TCR beta libraries. TCRdb ran its own pipeline on the public reads, namely fastp trimming at Q25 and MiXCR clone calling, and kept in-frame beta chains. For every CDR3 protein sequence, its rows merge into one entry that carries the most common genes and DNA. Present in this sample are 420,000 or so distinct CDR3 sequences, roughly 15% of which were seen just once. About 23% of the sample is held by the ten biggest clonotypes.

The same sample was also studied in work on T cells in Graves' hyperthyroidism and ophthalmopathy.

Source: peripheral blood mononuclear cells (PBMCs), taken at new diagnosis, from a patient treated with antithyroid drugs. The receptors derive from a young woman with Graves disease. Donor details come from another sample of the same person, matched by shared clones.

In its sample, this clonotype was seen many times. Because the CDR3's place on the DNA is in doubt, the DNA is left out and the CDR3 is given as listed by TCRdb. The chain combines TRBV6-1 with TRBJ2-7; the table gives TRBD1 as D, unverified against the DNA. From its first to its last residue, the CDR3 has 15 amino acids. Germline CDR1 reads MNHNS; CDR2 reads SASEGT. This CDR3 reads CASSAPSVPGYEQYF.

This clonotype was counted only a few times. The chain recombines TRBV20-1 with TRBJ1-6, with 8 bases fitting TRBD1. The CDR3 spans 15 residues. Germline trimming cut 3 bases from V and 7 bases from J; bases unmatched to any gene: 8. Germline V gene lookup returns CDR1 DFQATT and CDR2 SNEGSKA (reference sequence). The CDR3 protein is CSASRDRGHNSPLHF. In DNA, the CDR3 is TGCAGTGCTAGCCGAGACAGGGGCCACAATTCACCCCTCCACTTT.

Many counts were recorded for this clonotype. This chain connects TRBV11-1 to TRBJ2-1; TRBD2 matches at 14 bases. The CDR3 extends over 17 amino acids. V shed 5 bases and J 6 bases; nucleotides not matched to a gene: 9. Germline loops: CDR1 SGHAT, CDR2 FQDESV (reference sequence). The CDR3: CASSLRTGLAGVNEQFF. CDR3 nucleotide sequence: TGTGCCAGCAGCCTAAGGACGGGACTAGCGGGAGTCAATGAGCAGTTCTTC.

This clonotype was found many times. For the CDR3, the DNA is TGTGCCAGCAGCCATAGCGGGAATGAGCAGTTCTTC. This sequence encodes CASSHSGNEQFF. The chain couples TRBV3-1 to TRBJ2-1, with 7 bases matching TRBD2. Trimming took 3 bases from V and 7 from J; bases not matched to a gene: 0. The CDR3 contains 12 residues. Per the germline V gene, CDR1 is LGHDT and CDR2 is YNNKEL (reference sequence).

V gene TRBV6-5 combines with J gene TRBJ2-1; D may match TRBD1 or TRBD2 (6 bases each). V shed 2 bases and J shed 8 bases, with 16 bases lying between them. The CDR3 extends over 15 amino acids. The germline V gene has CDR1 MNHEY and CDR2 SVGAGI. The CDR3 sequence is CASSYDAGASDEQFF. The CDR3 DNA is TGTGCCAGCAGTTACGATGCAGGGGCTAGCGATGAGCAGTTCTTC.

This clonotype was observed many times. V gene TRBV10-3 combines with J gene TRBJ2-2, with D tentatively TRBD2 (6 bases). This CDR3 spans 14 amino acids. Germline CDR1 reads ENHRY; CDR2 reads SYGVKD. The germline V and J ends were trimmed by 4 bases and 1 base, with 7 bases remaining between them. The CDR3, as DNA: TGTGCCATCAGTGGACTAGGGAACACCGGGGAGCTGTTTTTT. Translating gives CAISGLGNTGELFF.

V is TRBV29-1 and J is TRBJ1-4, with D perhaps TRBD1 (6 bases). CDR1 is SQVTM, CDR2 ANQGSEA, per germline. There are 12 residues in the CDR3. V lost 3 bases and J lost 7, with 9 bases in between. This CDR3 reads CSVEQGLEKLFF. The DNA for the CDR3 is TGCAGCGTTGAGCAGGGGCTTGAAAAACTGTTTTTT.

The table lists this clonotype with a few counts. The J gene is TRBJ2-1, the V gene TRBV7-9; TRBD2 matches at 13 bases. CDR1 is SEHNR and CDR2 is FQNEAQ in the germline V gene (reference sequence). The V and J ends lost 8 bases and 7 bases, in that order; junction bases with no gene match: 17. This CDR3 region has 18 residues. The CDR3 here is CASGSSQLGLAGENEQFF. DNA for the CDR3: TGTGCCAGCGGCTCCAGTCAACTAGGACTAGCGGGGGAAAATGAGCAGTTCTTC.

This clonotype was counted at least ten times. Written as DNA, the CDR3 is TGTGCCAGCAGTGATGGGACAGTCAATCAGCCCCAGCATTTT. Protein sequence: CASSDGTVNQPQHF. This sequence joins TRBV2 and TRBJ1-5; 7 bases are a match to TRBD1. V lost 3 bases and J lost 3; bases outside the gene matches: 2. There are 14 residues in the CDR3. Germline loops: CDR1 SNHLY, CDR2 FYNNEI.

In this sample, this clonotype turned up many times. The gene calls are TRBV27 and TRBJ2-1; 13 bases are shared with TRBD2. V lost 5 bases, J lost 7 bases, and 8 bases stayed unmatched. There are 16 residues in the CDR3. Germline CDR1 reads MNHEY; CDR2 reads SMNVEV (reference sequence). CDR3 sequence reads: CASSPLAGGPRNEQFF. CDR3 nucleotides: TGTGCCAGCAGTCCACTAGCGGGAGGGCCAAGGAATGAGCAGTTCTTC.

This clonotype was picked up a small number of times. The V and J genes are TRBV12-3 or TRBV12-4 and TRBJ2-3; 14 bases align to TRBD2. Unmatched junction bases numbered 6, after V lost 0 bases and J lost 1 base. The CDR3 contains 19 residues. The CDR3 spells CASSLAPGLAGEGTDTQYF. CDR3 nucleotide sequence: TGTGCCAGCAGTTTAGCGCCGGGACTAGCGGGAGAGGGCACAGATACGCAGTATTTT.

This clonotype showed up many times. This chain uses TRBV7-9 with TRBJ2-5, with D unresolved. V was trimmed by 3 bases and J by 5 bases, leaving 10 bases between them. The CDR3 is 13 amino acids. The germline gives CDR1 SEHNR, CDR2 FQNEAQ (reference sequence). In DNA form, the CDR3 reads TGTGCCAGCAGCTTTATTAGGTCGGAGACCCAGTACTTC. Translating gives CASSFIRSETQYF.

The sample holds many counts of this clonotype. This rearrangement joins TRBV4-3 to TRBJ2-1; no reliable D call. This CDR3 contains 16 residues. Germline V CDR1 and CDR2: LGHNA, YSLEER. The V end was cut by 7 bases, the J end by 5 bases, with 21 bases between. The CDR3 loop reads CASISGVHLRDNEQFF. As DNA, the CDR3 is TGCGCCAGCATCTCAGGTGTGCACCTCCGAGACAATGAGCAGTTCTTC.

This chain connects TRBV3-1 to TRBJ2-5, with D hard to call. The CDR3 extends over 15 amino acids. The germline V gene encodes CDR1 LGHDT and CDR2 YNNKEL (reference sequence). V was clipped by 0 bases and J by 2 bases, with 10 bases between them. The CDR3 coding sequence is TGTGCCAGCAGCCAAGACTTAGTAGTTCAAGAGACCCAGTACTTC. Protein: CASSQDLVVQETQYF.

The chain couples TRBV28 to TRBJ1-6; a weak D match, TRBD1 (6 bases). CDR3 length: 18 amino acids. Germline CDR1 is MDHEN and CDR2 is SYDVKM. The ends were cut back, 7 bases at V and 0 bases at J, with 19 bases in the middle. The CDR3 coding sequence is TGTGCCAGCAAGGGGGGCAGGGACCCGAGCTCCTATAATTCACCCCTCCACTTT. It is translated as CASKGGRDPSSYNSPLHF.

This clonotype appeared many times. This rearrangement joins TRBV27 to TRBJ2-1; D not certain. This CDR3 spans 13 amino acids. Trimming cost V 7 bases and J 8 bases, with 15 bases left between them. The V gene's germline CDR1 is MNHEY and CDR2 SMNVEV (reference sequence). The CDR3 DNA follows: TGTGCCAGCAATCCATTGGGCGTCTATGAGCAGTTCTTC. Amino acids: CASNPLGVYEQFF.

This clonotype appeared many times. This sequence joins TRBV2 and TRBJ2-7; 9 bases match TRBD1. CDR3 size: 13 residues. The germline V gene has CDR1 SNHLY and CDR2 FYNNEI. The V segment lost 4 bases and the J segment 6 bases; nucleotides outside the gene matches: 4. In DNA form, the CDR3 reads TGTGCCAGCAGTGGGGACAGGGCTGGCGAGCAGTACTTC. Protein product: CASSGDRAGEQYF.

This clonotype was seen many times. V is TRBV28 and J is TRBJ2-3; D uncertain. Germline loops: CDR1 MDHEN, CDR2 SYDVKM. The CDR3 contains 10 residues. Trimming left V 9 bases short and J 4 bases short, with 5 bases between. CDR3 nucleotide sequence: TGTGCCAGTGAATCAGATACGCAGTATTTT. It codes for CASESDTQYF.

This rearrangement joins TRBV4-1 to TRBJ2-2, with D possibly being TRBD1 (7 bases). Germline CDR1 and CDR2: MGHRA and YSYEKL. The CDR3 is 15 amino acids. The V end was cut by 2 bases, the J end by 4 bases, with 11 bases between. The CDR3 sequence: CASSQSQGGTGELFF. CDR3 DNA sequence: TGCGCCAGCAGCCAAAGTCAGGGGGGCACCGGGGAGCTGTTTTTT.

This clonotype has just a few counts. V gene TRBV11-2 combines with J gene TRBJ2-5; 9 bases agree with TRBD2. The CDR3 runs 16 residues. Germline values: CDR1 SGHAT, CDR2 FQNNGV. V shed 5 bases and J 4 bases; nucleotides not matched to a gene: 11. CDR3 region: CASSPAGGTPGETQYF. DNA of the CDR3: TGTGCCAGCAGCCCAGCGGGAGGCACCCCTGGAGAGACCCAGTACTTC.